The 22 T cell receptor beta chains below come from one sample, sequenced in a study of T cells in Graves' hyperthyroidism and ophthalmopathy. It was RNA transcripts that yielded the amplified TCR beta CDR3 regions. HTBI primers drove first-round RT-PCR of the TCR CDR3. TCRdb called the multiplex PCR reads again in MiXCR, with one record for every CDR3 protein. The repertoire holds roughly 650,000 distinct CDR3 sequences, with about a sixth as singletons. Sequenced input: blood. All receptors come from a woman between 40 and 55 years old with Graves' ophthalmopathy.

Worth noting for this clonotype: One base away lies a much larger clone, so this may be a sequencing read error. V usage is TRBV27 and J usage is TRBJ1-2; TRBD1 might be the D (6 bases). Germline lookup yields CDR1 MNHEY and CDR2 SMNVEV (reference sequence). V dropped 8 bases and J dropped 10 bases, with 26 bases sitting between them. The CDR3 is 15 amino acids. The CDR3 DNA follows: TGTGCCAGCGGTCCTCTCCCCGGGCGGACAGTTGCCTACACCTTC. Translated, it gives CASGPLPGRTVAYTF.

At least ten counts were recorded for this clonotype. The chain uses TRBV5-1 and TRBJ2-2; no clear D gene. Trimming pared 4 bases from V and 4 bases from J, leaving 11 bases between. The V gene's germline CDR1 is SGHRS and CDR2 YFSETQ. CDR3 length: 14 amino acids. The CDR3 region has the DNA TGCGCCAGCAGCCCCCCAGGCAGCACCGGGGAGCTGTTTTTT. It yields the protein CASSPPGSTGELFF. Full variable domain (rest looked up from reference TRBV5-1 and TRBJ2-2): KAGVTQTPRYLIKTRGQQVTLSCSPISGHRSVSWYQQTPGQGLQFLFEYFSETQRNKGNFPGRFSGRQFSNSRSEMNVSTLELGDSALYLCASSPPGSTGELFFGEGSRLTVL.

The J gene is TRBJ1-2, the V gene TRBV29-1; TRBD1 is a possible D gene (6 bases). Germline values: CDR1 SQVTM, CDR2 ANQGSEA. V was pared by 2 bases and J by 0 bases, with 13 bases between. CDR3 length: 15 residues. The CDR3 protein is CSVELGRGPNYGYTF. The CDR3 DNA follows: TGCAGCGTTGAACTCGGCCGGGGGCCTAACTATGGCTACACCTTC.

In this sample, this clonotype turned up a few times. This chain joins TRBV5-1 and TRBJ1-2; 7 bases align to TRBD1. Germline V CDR1 and CDR2: SGHRS, YFSETQ. The CDR3 has 17 residues. V gave up 4 bases and J gave up 4 bases; unmatched junction bases: 16. CDR3 coding DNA: TGCGCCAGCAGCCCCACCGGGTTACAGGGGCGGATCTATGGCTACACCTTC. Protein product: CASSPTGLQGRIYGYTF.

As for this clonotype: The junction differs from germline at one of its ends, possibly a read error. The rearrangement uses TRBV28 and TRBJ2-5, with 16 bases lining up with TRBD2. Germline V gives CDR1 MDHEN, CDR2 SYDVKM. This CDR3 is built from 21 residues. The CDR3 region is CASSQEAGGGLAGGRLETQYF. CDR3 sequence (DNA): TGCGCCAGCAGCCAAGAGGCCGGGGGGGGACTAGCGGGGGGGCGGCTGGAGACCCAGTACTTC.

This clonotype was observed a single time. This may be a read error: a much more frequent sequence differs by one nucleotide. The V gene is TRBV5-1, the J gene TRBJ2-7; TRBD1 aligns across 9 bases. V gave up 0 bases and J gave up 7 bases; unmatched junction bases: 14. In germline, CDR1 is SGHRS, CDR2 YFSETQ. The CDR3 totals 17 residues. CDR3 in amino acids: CASSLEDRGLLWNEQYF. The CDR3 coding sequence is TGCGCCAGCAGCTTGGAGGACAGGGGCCTTTTATGGAATGAGCAGTACTTC.

This clonotype has a handful of counts. This chain links TRBV30 with TRBJ1-1; 7 nucleotides align to TRBD1. The V and J ends lost 1 base and 3 bases, in that order; junction bases with no gene match: 11. The CDR3 is made up of 16 amino acids. CDR1 GTSNPN and CDR2 SVGIG come from the germline V gene (reference sequence). Written as DNA, the CDR3 is TGTGCCTGGAGTGCCCTGGGACAGAGGTGGGACACTGAAGCTTTCTTT. Protein product: CAWSALGQRWDTEAFF.

The V call is TRBV5-5, the J call TRBJ2-3, with D tentatively TRBD1 (6 bases). CDR1 SGHKS and CDR2 YYEKEE come from the germline V gene (reference sequence). This CDR3 spans 15 amino acids. V gave up 2 bases and J gave up 5 bases, with 15 bases separating them. The CDR3 region has the DNA TGTGCCAGCAGCTTCGATACAGGGTTTAGAGATACGCAGTATTTT. Protein sequence: CASSFDTGFRDTQYF. The whole variable domain, filled in from reference TRBV5-5 and TRBJ2-3, reads DAGVTQSPTHLIKTRGQQVTLRCSPISGHKSVSWYQQVLGQGPQFIFQYYEKEERGRGNFPDRFSARQFPNYSSELNVNALLLGDSALYLCASSFDTGFRDTQYFGPGTRLTVL.

This clonotype was detected many times. The chain carries TRBV2 and TRBJ1-2, with 9 bases identical to TRBD1. Germline loops: CDR1 SNHLY, CDR2 FYNNEI. The CDR3 has 13 amino acids. V gave up 6 bases and J gave up 2 bases; unmatched junction bases: 1. The CDR3: CASRGQGNYGYTF. The CDR3 coding sequence is TGTGCCAGCAGAGGACAGGGGAACTATGGCTACACCTTC.

This clonotype showed up just a few times. The chain employs TRBV27 and TRBJ1-2; TRBD1 aligns across 9 bases. Germline V gene data show CDR1 as MNHEY and CDR2 as SMNVEV (reference sequence). V lost 0 bases and J lost 7; bases outside the gene matches: 6. The CDR3 is made up of 15 amino acids. CDR3 residues: CASSLSRTGVFGYTF. DNA of the CDR3: TGTGCCAGCAGTTTATCTAGGACAGGGGTCTTTGGCTACACCTTC.

This clonotype has more than one count but fewer than ten. The gene calls are TRBV2 and TRBJ1-5; a weak D match, TRBD1 (5 bases). This CDR3 is 13 amino acids long. The V gene's germline CDR1 is SNHLY and CDR2 FYNNEI. The V end was cut by 7 bases, the J end by 5 bases, with 12 bases between. This CDR3 is CASTFSRDQPQHF. DNA for the CDR3: TGTGCCAGCACCTTCAGCAGGGATCAGCCCCAGCATTTT.

This clonotype was counted ten times or more. V gene TRBV18 combines with J gene TRBJ2-5, with a possible D match to TRBD1 (6 bases). CDR3 length: 13 residues. The V and J ends lost 6 bases and 5 bases respectively, with 13 bases between them. Germline loops: CDR1 KGHSH, CDR2 LQKENI. The CDR3 nucleotides read TGTGCCAGCTCCTCCGGGACACGTGAGACCCAGTACTTC. Amino acids: CASSSGTRETQYF.

This clonotype came up a few times. The rearrangement links TRBV5-1 to TRBJ1-2; TRBD1 agrees at 7 bases. Germline CDR1 is SGHRS and CDR2 is YFSETQ. Trimming took 5 bases from V and 5 from J; bases not matched to a gene: 9. CDR3 length: 14 residues. The chain's CDR3 is CASSLAGTEYGYTF. For the CDR3, the DNA is TGCGCCAGCAGTTTAGCCGGGACAGAGTATGGCTACACCTTC.

This clonotype appeared many times. The CDR3 loop is CSAPYPTSNEQFF. In DNA, the CDR3 is TGCAGTGCGCCATACCCTACTAGCAATGAGCAGTTCTTC. The rearrangement joins TRBV20-1 to TRBJ2-1, with a weak D call TRBD2 (5 bases). Trimming removed 6 bases from V and 6 bases from J, with 15 bases in between. Germline CDR1 is DFQATT and CDR2 is SNEGSKA (reference sequence). This CDR3 region has 13 residues.

This clonotype was recorded many times. V gene TRBV30 combines with J gene TRBJ2-2; D is perhaps TRBD2 (6 bases). Trimming left V 1 base short and J 3 bases short, with 9 bases between. Germline CDR1 is GTSNPN and CDR2 is SVGIG (reference sequence). The CDR3 consists of 14 residues. The CDR3, as DNA: TGTGCCTGGAGTGCCGGGGGTTACACCGGGGAGCTGTTTTTT. Amino acid sequence: CAWSAGGYTGELFF.

This clonotype was seen a handful of times. This chain links TRBV5-1 with TRBJ2-3, with D maybe TRBD1 (7 bases). Germline assignment: CDR1 SGHRS and CDR2 YFSETQ. V dropped 2 bases and J dropped 2 bases, with 9 bases sitting between them. This CDR3 spans 14 amino acids. The CDR3 is CASSFRGDTDTQYF. The CDR3 DNA reads as TGCGCCAGCAGCTTCAGGGGGGACACAGATACGCAGTATTTT.

This chain connects TRBV11-2 to TRBJ2-1; D perhaps matches TRBD1 (6 bases). The CDR3 is 17 residues long. Trimming took 2 bases from V and 2 from J, leaving 16 bases between them. Germline V gene sequence: CDR1 SGHAT, CDR2 FQNNGV. CDR3 region: CASSLIQGSIAYNEQFF. In nucleotides, the CDR3 is TGTGCCAGCAGCTTAATCCAGGGGTCCATTGCCTACAATGAGCAGTTCTTC.

This clonotype has ten or more counts. This chain joins TRBV12-3 or TRBV12-4 and TRBJ2-5; 10 positions agree with TRBD2. The CDR3 has 16 amino acids. After removal of 1 base from V and 1 base from J, the junction contained 3 bases not matched to a gene. This chain's CDR3 is CASSLVASGGQETQYF. In DNA form, the CDR3 reads TGTGCCAGCAGTTTAGTGGCTAGCGGGGGCCAAGAGACCCAGTACTTC.

This clonotype has just a few counts. The V and J genes are TRBV28 and TRBJ2-2; no firm D call. Trimming cost V 8 bases and J 4 bases, with 8 bases left between them. There are 12 residues in the CDR3. Germline loops: CDR1 MDHEN, CDR2 SYDVKM. The CDR3 DNA sequence: TGTGCCAGCGGGGTGGCCACCGGGGAGCTGTTTTTT. It encodes CASGVATGELFF.

The rearrangement joins TRBV20-1 to TRBJ2-3, with TRBD2 matching 8 bases. This CDR3 contains 16 residues. Trimming removed 3 bases from V and 0 bases from J; junction bases left unmatched: 8. From germline, CDR1 is DFQATT and CDR2 SNEGSKA (reference sequence). The chain's CDR3 is CSASYRGGLSTDTQYF. The CDR3 DNA follows: TGCAGTGCTAGTTATCGGGGGGGACTAAGCACAGATACGCAGTATTTT.

The chain employs TRBV7-6 and TRBJ2-1; 8 bases align to TRBD2. The junction had 4 bases not matched to a gene; V was cut back by 0 bases and J by 6 bases. The CDR3 contains 15 residues. The germline CDR1 and CDR2 sequences are SGHVS and FNYEAQ. CDR3 sequence reads: CASSLASGISNEQFF. The CDR3 coding sequence is TGTGCCAGCAGCTTAGCTAGCGGGATATCCAATGAGCAGTTCTTC.

The chain carries TRBV7-3 and TRBJ2-3; 8 bases align to TRBD2. CDR3 length equals 15 residues. CDR1 and CDR2 (germline): SGHTA, FQGTGA. The V gene end was trimmed by 0 bases and the J gene end by 4 bases; junction bases not matched to a gene: 3. As DNA, the CDR3 is TGTGCCAGCAGCTTAACCGGGGGGGCGGCAGATACGCAGTATTTT. Residues: CASSLTGGAADTQYF.